This T cell receptor (beta chain) was recovered during a study of control samples from healthy donors and cancer patients. Germline V gene sequence: CDR1 SGHVS, CDR2 FNYEAQ. The CDR3 contains 17 residues. V was clipped by 3 bases and J by 7 bases; unmatched bases: 9. This table comes from immunoSEQ multiplex PCR, and its TCRdb copy is limited to in-frame clones, with some not included. The sample has about 54,000 clones, almost 96% seen once. The TCR comes from a woman under 40 in good health. The sequenced sample was blood. The V call is TRBV7-6, the J call TRBJ2-1; 13 bases are shared with TRBD2. CDR3 sequence: CASSFRPGLAGFNEQFF. DNA of the CDR3: TGTGCCAGCAGCTTTCGACCGGGACTAGCGGGATTTAATGAGCAGTTCTTC.